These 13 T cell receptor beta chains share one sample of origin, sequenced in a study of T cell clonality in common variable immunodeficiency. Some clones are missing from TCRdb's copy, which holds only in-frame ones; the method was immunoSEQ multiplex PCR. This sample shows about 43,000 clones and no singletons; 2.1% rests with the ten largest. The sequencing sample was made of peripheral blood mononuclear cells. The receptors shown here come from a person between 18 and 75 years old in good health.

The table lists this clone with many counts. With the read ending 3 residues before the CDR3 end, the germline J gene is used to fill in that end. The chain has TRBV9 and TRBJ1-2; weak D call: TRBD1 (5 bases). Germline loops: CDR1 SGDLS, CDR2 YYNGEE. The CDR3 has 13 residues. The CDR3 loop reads CASSLHGGYDYTF. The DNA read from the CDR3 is TGTGCCAGCAGCCTCCACGGGGGGTACGAC.

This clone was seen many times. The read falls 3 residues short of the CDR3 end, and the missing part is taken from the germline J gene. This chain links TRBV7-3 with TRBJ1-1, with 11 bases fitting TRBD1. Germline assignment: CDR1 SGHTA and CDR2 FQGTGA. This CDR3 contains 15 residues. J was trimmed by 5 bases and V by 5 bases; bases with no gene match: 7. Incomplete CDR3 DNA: TGTGCCAGCAGCCCAGGGACAGGGGGTTCGACTGAA. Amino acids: CASSPGTGGSTE. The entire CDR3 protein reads CASSPGTGGSTEAFF.

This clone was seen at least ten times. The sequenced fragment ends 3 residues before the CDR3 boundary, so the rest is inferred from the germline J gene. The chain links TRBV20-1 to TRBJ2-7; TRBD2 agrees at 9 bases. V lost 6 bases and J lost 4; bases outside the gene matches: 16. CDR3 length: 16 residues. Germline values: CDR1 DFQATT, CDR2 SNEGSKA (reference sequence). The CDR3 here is CSATPPRTSAEYEQYF. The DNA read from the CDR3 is TGCAGTGCCACACCACCCCGGACTAGCGCGGAATACGAG.

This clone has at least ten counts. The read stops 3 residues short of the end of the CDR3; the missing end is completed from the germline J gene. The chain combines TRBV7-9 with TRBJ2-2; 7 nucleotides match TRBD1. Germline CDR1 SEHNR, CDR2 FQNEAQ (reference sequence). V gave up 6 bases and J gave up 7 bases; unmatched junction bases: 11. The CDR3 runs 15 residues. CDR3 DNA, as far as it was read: TGTGCCAGCAGAAGGGCCGGGACAGAGGACGGGGAG. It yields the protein CASRRAGTEDGE. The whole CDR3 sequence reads CASRRAGTEDGELFF.

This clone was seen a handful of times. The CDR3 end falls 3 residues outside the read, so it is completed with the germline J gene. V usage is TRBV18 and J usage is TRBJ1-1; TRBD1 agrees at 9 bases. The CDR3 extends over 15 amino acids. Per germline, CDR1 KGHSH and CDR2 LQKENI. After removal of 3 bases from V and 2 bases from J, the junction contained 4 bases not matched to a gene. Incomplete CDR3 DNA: TGTGCCAGCTCACCTCCGGGACAGGGAAACACTGAA. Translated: CASSPPGQGNTE. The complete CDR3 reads CASSPPGQGNTEAFF.

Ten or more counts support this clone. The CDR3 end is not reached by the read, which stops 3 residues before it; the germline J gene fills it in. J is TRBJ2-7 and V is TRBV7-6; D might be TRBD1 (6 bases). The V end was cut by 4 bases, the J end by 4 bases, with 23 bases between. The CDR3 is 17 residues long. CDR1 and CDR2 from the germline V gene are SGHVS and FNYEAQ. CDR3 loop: CASSSRLQGRAAYEQYF. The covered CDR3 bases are TGTGCCAGCAGCTCGAGACTACAGGGACGAGCTGCGTACGAG.

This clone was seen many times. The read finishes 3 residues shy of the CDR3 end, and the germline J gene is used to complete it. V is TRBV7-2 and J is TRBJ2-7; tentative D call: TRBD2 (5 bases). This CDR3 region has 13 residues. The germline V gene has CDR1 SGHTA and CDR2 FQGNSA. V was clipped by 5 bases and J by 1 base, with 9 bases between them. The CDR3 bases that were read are TGTGCCAGCAGCCCTAGGACTTCCTACGAG. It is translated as CASSPRTSYE. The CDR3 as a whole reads CASSPRTSYEQYF.

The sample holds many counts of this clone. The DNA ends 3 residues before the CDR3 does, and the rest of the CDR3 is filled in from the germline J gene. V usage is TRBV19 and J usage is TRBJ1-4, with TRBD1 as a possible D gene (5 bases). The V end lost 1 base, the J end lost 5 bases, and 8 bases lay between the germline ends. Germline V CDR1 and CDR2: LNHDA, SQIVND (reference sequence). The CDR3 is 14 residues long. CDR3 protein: CASSIGGQNEKLFF. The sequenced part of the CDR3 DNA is TGTGCCAGTAGTATAGGGGGCCAGAATGAAAAA.

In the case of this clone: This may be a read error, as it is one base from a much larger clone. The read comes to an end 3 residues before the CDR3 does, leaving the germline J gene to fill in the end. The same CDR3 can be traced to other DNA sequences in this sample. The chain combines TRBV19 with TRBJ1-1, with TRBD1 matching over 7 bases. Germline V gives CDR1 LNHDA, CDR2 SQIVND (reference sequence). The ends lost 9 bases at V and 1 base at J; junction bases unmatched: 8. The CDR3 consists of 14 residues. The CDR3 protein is CASSEDRRNTEAFF. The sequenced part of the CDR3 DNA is TGTGCCAGCAGTGAGGACAGGAGGAACACTGAA.

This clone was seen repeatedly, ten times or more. The CDR3 protein is CASSWWTSGAYEQYF. The CDR3 bases that were read are TGTGCCAGCAGTTGGTGGACTAGCGGAGCCTACGAG. The chain combines TRBV6-2 or TRBV6-3 with TRBJ2-7, with 10 bases aligning to TRBD2. The read terminates 3 residues before the CDR3 end, so the remaining end is supplied by the germline J gene. There are 15 residues in the CDR3. The junction had 5 bases not matched to a gene; V was cut back by 4 bases and J by 2 bases. Germline V gives CDR1 MNHEY, CDR2 SVGEGT.

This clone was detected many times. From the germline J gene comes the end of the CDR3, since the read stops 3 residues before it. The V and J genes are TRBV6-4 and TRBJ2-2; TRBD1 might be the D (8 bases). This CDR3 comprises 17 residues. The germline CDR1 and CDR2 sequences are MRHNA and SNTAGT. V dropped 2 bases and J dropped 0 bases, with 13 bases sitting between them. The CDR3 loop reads CASSDTGGAPNTGELFF. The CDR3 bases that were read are TGTGCCAGCAGTGACACAGGGGGGGCACCGAACACCGGGGAG.

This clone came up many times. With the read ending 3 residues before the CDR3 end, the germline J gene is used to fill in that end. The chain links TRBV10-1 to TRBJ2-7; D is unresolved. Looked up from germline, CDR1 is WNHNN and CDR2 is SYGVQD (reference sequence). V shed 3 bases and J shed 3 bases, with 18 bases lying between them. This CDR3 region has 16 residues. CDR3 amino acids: CASSDRQRPDRYEQYF. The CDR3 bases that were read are TGCGCCAGCAGTGATCGGCAGCGACCCGACCGCTACGAG.

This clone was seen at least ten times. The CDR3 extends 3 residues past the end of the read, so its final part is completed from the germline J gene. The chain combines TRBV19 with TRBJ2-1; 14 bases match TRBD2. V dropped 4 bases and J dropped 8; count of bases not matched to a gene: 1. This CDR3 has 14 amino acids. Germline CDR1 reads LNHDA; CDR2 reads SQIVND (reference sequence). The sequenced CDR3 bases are TGTGCCAGTAGTAGACTAGCGGGGGGGGATGAG. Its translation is CASSRLAGGDE. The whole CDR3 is CASSRLAGGDEQFF.